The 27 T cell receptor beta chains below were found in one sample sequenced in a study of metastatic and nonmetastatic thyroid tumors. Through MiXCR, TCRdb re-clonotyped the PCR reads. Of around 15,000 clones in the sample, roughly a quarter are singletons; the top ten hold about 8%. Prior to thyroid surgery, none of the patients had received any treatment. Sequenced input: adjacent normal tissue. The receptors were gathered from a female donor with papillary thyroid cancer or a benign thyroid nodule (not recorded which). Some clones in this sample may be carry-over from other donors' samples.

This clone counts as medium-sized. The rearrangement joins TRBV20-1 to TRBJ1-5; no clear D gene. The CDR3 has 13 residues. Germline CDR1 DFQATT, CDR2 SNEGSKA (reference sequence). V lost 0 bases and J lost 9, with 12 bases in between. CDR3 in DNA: TGCAGTGCTAGAGACAGCCAAGTCTGGCCCCAGCATTTT. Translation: CSARDSQVWPQHF.

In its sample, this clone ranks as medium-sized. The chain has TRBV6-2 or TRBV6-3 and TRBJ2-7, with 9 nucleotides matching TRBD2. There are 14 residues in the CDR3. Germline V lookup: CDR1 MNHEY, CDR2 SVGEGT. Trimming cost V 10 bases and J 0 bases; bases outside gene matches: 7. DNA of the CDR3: TGTGCCACCTCCACTAGCGGGCCCTCCTACGAGCAGTACTTC. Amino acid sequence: CATSTSGPSYEQYF.

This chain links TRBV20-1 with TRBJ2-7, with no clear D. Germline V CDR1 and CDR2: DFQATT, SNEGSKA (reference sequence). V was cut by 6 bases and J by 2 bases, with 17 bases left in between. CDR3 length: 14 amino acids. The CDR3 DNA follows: TGCAGTGCCCCTTCTGAGGTCGGTACCTACGAGCAGTACTTC. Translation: CSAPSEVGTYEQYF.

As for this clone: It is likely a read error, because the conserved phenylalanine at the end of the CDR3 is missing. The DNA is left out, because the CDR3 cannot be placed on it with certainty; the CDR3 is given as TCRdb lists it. The CDR3 loop reads CASSQGGAYEKYL. This sequence joins TRBV4-1 and TRBJ2-7. Including both end residues, the CDR3 is 13 amino acids long. Germline CDR1 reads MGHRA; CDR2 reads YSYEKL.

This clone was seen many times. The CDR3 region has the DNA TGCGCCAGCAGTGAGGTCCTAAGGGGCGGGGAGCTGTTTTTT. Its protein product is CASSEVLRGGELFF. The chain links TRBV5-1 to TRBJ2-2, with D possibly matching TRBD1 (5 bases). Trimming removed 5 bases at V and 7 bases at J, with 15 bases between. The CDR3 is 14 amino acids. Germline V CDR1 and CDR2: SGHRS, YFSETQ.

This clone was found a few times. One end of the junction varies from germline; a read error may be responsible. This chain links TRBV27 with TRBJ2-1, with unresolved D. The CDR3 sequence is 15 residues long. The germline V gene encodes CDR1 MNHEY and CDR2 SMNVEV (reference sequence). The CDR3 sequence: CASSFSPFSYSEQFF. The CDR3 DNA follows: TGTGCCAGCAGTTTCAGTCCATTTTCCTACAGTGAGCAGTTCTTC.

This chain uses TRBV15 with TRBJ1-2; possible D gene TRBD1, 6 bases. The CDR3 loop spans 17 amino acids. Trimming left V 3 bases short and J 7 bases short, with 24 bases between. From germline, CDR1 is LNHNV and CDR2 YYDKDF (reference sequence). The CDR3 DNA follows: TGTGCCACCAGCAGGACTAGCGGGGGGGGGCCAAGCGGTGGCTACACCTTC. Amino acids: CATSRTSGGGPSGGYTF.

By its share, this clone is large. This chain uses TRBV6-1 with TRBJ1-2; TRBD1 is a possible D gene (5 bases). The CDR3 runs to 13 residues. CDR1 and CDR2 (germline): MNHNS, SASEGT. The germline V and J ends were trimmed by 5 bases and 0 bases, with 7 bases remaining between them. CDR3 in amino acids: CASSPGPNYGYTF. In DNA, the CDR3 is TGTGCCAGCAGTCCGGGACCTAACTATGGCTACACCTTC.

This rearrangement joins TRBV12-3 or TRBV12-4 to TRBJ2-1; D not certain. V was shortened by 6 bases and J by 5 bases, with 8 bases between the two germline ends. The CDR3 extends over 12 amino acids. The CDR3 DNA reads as TGTGCCAGCAGCCGCGCCGACAATGAGCAGTTCTTC. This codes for CASSRADNEQFF.

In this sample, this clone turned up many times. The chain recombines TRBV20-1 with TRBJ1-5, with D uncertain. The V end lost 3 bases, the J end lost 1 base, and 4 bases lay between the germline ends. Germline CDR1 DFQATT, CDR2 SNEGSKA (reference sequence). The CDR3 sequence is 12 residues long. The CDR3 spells CSASRSNQPQHF. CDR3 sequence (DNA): TGCAGTGCTAGTCGGAGCAATCAGCCCCAGCATTTT.

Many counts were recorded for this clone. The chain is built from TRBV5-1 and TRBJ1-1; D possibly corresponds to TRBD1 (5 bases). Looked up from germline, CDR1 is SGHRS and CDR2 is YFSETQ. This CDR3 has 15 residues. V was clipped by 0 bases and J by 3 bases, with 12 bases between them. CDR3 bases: TGCGCCAGCAGCTTGGATCCCAGGGTGGACACTGAAGCTTTCTTT. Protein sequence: CASSLDPRVDTEAFF.

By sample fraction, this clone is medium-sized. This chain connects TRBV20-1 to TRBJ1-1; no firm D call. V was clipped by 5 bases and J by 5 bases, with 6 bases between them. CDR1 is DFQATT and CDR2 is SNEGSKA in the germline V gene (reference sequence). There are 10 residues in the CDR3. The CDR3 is CSALGTEAFF. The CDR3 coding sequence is TGCAGTGCTCTGGGTACTGAAGCTTTCTTT.

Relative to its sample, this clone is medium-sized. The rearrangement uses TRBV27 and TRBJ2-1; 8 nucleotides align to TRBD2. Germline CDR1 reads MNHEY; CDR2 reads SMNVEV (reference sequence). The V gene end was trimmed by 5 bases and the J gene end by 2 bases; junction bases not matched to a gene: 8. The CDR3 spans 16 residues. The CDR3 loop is CASSPPPGLAYNEQFF. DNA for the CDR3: TGTGCCAGCAGTCCGCCTCCGGGACTAGCCTACAATGAGCAGTTCTTC.

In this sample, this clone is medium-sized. CDR3 sequence reads: CASSDSRGSGANVLTF. In nucleotides, the CDR3 is TGTGCCAGCAGTGACTCCCGGGGCTCTGGGGCCAACGTCCTGACTTTC. The chain is built from TRBV6-4 and TRBJ2-6; the D gene is possibly TRBD2 (5 bases). CDR3 length: 16 residues. Trimming removed 0 bases at V and 0 bases at J, with 6 bases between. CDR1 is MRHNA and CDR2 is SNTAGT in the germline V gene.

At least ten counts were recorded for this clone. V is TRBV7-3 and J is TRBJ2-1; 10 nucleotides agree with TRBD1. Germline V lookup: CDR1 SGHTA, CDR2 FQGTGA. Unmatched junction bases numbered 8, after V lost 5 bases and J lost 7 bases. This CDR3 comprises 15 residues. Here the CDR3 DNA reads TGTGCCAGCAGCCTCGGGACAGGGGTTGGGAATGAGCAGTTCTTC. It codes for CASSLGTGVGNEQFF. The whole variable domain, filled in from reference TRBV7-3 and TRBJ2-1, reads GAGVSQTPSNKVTEKGKYVELRCDPISGHTALYWYRQSLGQGPEFLIYFQGTGAADDSGLPNDRFFAVRPEGSVSTLKIQRTERGDSAVYLCASSLGTGVGNEQFFGPGTRLTVL.

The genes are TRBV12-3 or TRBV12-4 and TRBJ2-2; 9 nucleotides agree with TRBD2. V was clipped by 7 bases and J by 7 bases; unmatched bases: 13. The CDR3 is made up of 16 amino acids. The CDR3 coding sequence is TGTGCCAGCATCCGAAGGACTAGCGTGCGAGTCGGGGAGCTGTTTTTT. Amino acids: CASIRRTSVRVGELFF.

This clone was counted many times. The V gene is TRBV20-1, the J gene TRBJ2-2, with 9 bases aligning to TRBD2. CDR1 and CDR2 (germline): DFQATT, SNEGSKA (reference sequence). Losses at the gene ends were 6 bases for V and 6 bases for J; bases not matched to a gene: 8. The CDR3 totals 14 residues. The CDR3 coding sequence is TGCAGTGCGGACCAGGGACTAGCCGCCGGGGAGCTGTTTTTT. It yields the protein CSADQGLAAGELFF.

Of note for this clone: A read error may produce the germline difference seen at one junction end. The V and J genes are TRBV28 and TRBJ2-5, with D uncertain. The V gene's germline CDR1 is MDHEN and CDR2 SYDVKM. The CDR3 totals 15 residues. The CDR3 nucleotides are TGTGCCAGCAGCCTAACGTCAGCGTGCCAAGAGGCCCAGTACTTC. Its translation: CASSLTSACQEAQYF.

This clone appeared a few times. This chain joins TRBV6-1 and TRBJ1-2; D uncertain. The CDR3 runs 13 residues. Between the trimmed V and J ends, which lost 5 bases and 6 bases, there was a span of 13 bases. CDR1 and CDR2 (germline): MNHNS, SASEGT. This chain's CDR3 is CASSSGVLNGYTF. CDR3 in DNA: TGTGCCAGCAGTTCAGGAGTCCTCAATGGCTACACCTTC.

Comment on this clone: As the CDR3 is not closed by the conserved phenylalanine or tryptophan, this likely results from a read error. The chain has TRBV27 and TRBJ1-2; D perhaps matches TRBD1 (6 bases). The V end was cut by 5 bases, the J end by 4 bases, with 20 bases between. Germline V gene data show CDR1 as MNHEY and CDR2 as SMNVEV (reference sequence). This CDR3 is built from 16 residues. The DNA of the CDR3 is TGTGCCAGCAGTCCCGAGGGGGGGCGCTCGGCCTATGGCTACACCCTC. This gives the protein CASSPEGGRSAYGYTL.

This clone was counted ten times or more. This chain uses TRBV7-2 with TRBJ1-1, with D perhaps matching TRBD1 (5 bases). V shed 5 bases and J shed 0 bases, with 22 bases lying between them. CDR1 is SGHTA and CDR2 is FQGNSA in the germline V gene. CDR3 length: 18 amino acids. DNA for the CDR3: TGTGCCAGCAGCCCTCGAGGGGCGATGGGGGGAATGAACACTGAAGCTTTCTTT. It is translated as CASSPRGAMGGMNTEAFF.

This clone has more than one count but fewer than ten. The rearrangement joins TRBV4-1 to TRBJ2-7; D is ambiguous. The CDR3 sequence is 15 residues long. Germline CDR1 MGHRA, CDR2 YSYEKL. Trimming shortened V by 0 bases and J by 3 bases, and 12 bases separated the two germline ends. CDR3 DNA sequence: TGCGCCAGCAGCCAAGATAGGAGACTGTTCTACGAGCAGTACTTC. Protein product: CASSQDRRLFYEQYF.

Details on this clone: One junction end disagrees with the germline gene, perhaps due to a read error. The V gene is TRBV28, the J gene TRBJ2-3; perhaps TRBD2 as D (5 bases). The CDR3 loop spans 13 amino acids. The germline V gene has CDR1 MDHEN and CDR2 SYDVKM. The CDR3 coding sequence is TGTGTCAGCAGTGTAGCGATCTCATATACGCAGTATTTT. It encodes CVSSVAISYTQYF.

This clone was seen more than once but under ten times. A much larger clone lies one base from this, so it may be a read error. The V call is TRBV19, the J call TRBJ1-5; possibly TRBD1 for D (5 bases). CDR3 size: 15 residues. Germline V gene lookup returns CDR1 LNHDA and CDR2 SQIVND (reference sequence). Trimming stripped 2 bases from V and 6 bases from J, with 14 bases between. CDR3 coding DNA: TGTGCCAGTAGTATATATCGGCGGACATTTCAGCCCCAGCATTTT. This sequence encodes CASSIYRRTFQPQHF.

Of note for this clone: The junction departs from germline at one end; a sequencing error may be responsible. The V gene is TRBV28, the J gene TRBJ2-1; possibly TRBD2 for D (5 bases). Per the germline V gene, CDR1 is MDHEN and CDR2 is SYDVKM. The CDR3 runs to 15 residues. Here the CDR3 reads CASSWVRVGNNEPLF. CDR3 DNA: TGTGCCAGCAGTTGGGTGAGGGTGGGTAACAATGAGCCGTTGTTC.

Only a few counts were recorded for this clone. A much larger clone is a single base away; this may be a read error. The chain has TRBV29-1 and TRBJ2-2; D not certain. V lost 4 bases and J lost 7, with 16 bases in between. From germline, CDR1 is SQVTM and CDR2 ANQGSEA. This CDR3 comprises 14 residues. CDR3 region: CSVVGLFANGELFF. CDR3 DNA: TGCAGCGTTGTTGGATTATTTGCTAACGGGGAGCTGTTTTTT.

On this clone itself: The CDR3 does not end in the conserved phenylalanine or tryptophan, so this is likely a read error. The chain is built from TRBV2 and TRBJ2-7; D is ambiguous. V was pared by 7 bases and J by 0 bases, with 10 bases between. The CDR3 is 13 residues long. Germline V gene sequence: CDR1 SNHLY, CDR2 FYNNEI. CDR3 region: CASNMCASYEQYL. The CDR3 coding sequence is TGTGCCAGCAATATGTGCGCCTCCTACGAGCAGTACTTA.